Listed here are 9 T cell receptor beta chains from one sample, sequenced in a study of blood T cells in healthy people across ages. Using a J-beta primer mix together with a sample-barcoded 5' primer, a second PCR was run for roughly 6 to 12 cycles. One entry per CDR3 protein results from TCRdb running MiXCR on the 5' RACE reads. The table has a few hundred thousand distinct CDR3 sequences, more than 45% seen once. The specimen was blood. These receptor sequences come from a man aged 55 to 70 in good health.

The rearrangement uses TRBV20-1 and TRBJ2-1, with 10 bases identical to TRBD2. Germline V gives CDR1 DFQATT, CDR2 SNEGSKA (reference sequence). V lost 2 bases to trimming and J lost 7 bases; unmatched junction nucleotides: 5. The CDR3 is made up of 14 amino acids. The DNA of the CDR3 is TGCAGTGCTAGAACCCCAGCGGGAGGGAATGAGCAGTTCTTC. This gives the protein CSARTPAGGNEQFF.

This rearrangement joins TRBV7-2 to TRBJ1-2, with D perhaps TRBD1 (5 bases). Trimming shortened V by 7 bases and J by 2 bases, and 29 bases separated the two germline ends. There are 19 residues in the CDR3. Germline CDR1 reads SGHTA; CDR2 reads FQGNSA. CDR3 residues: CASTLGYDRGRARNYGYTF. The CDR3 DNA reads as TGTGCCAGCACCTTGGGTTACGACCGGGGCAGGGCGAGAAACTATGGCTACACCTTC.

In its sample, this clonotype was seen a few times. V usage is TRBV2 and J usage is TRBJ2-7; 7 bases are shared with TRBD1. The V and J ends lost 0 bases and 3 bases, in that order; junction bases with no gene match: 5. The CDR3 sequence is 15 residues long. CDR1 SNHLY and CDR2 FYNNEI come from the germline V gene. DNA of the CDR3: TGTGCCAGCAGTGAAGCGGGGGACAGATACTACGAGCAGTACTTC. It specifies CASSEAGDRYYEQYF.

This clonotype was observed at least ten times. V gene TRBV20-1 combines with J gene TRBJ2-3; 10 bases are a match to TRBD2. Germline V gene data show CDR1 as DFQATT and CDR2 as SNEGSKA (reference sequence). This CDR3 has 13 amino acids. Trimming cost V 7 bases and J 3 bases; bases outside gene matches: 4. The CDR3 region has the DNA TGCAGTGTCCGGACTAGCGGAACAGATACGCAGTATTTT. Residues: CSVRTSGTDTQYF.

This clonotype occurred a few times. The chain is built from TRBV7-9 and TRBJ2-7, with D perhaps matching TRBD1 (6 bases). With 3 bases removed from V and 5 bases from J, the gap between germline ends came to 14 bases. The CDR3 loop spans 14 amino acids. The germline CDR1 and CDR2 sequences are SEHNR and FQNEAQ (reference sequence). Here the CDR3 reads CASSFSQGRNEQYF. The CDR3, as DNA: TGTGCCAGCAGCTTCTCGCAGGGGCGGAACGAGCAGTACTTC.

The chain combines TRBV5-1 with TRBJ2-5; possibly TRBD2 for D (6 bases). The CDR3 totals 14 residues. V shed 0 bases and J shed 11 bases, with 17 bases lying between them. Looked up from germline, CDR1 is SGHRS and CDR2 is YFSETQ. The CDR3 loop is CASSLEFAGSQQYF. CDR3 nucleotide sequence: TGCGCCAGCAGCTTGGAATTTGCCGGGAGCCAGCAGTACTTC.

The sample holds a few counts of this clonotype. J is TRBJ1-5 and V is TRBV7-2; D is uncertain. V was cut by 0 bases and J by 0 bases, with 12 bases left in between. The CDR3 consists of 17 residues. The V gene's germline CDR1 is SGHTA and CDR2 FQGNSA. CDR3 sequence: CASSLAGGLYSNQPQHF. CDR3 bases: TGTGCCAGCAGCTTAGCGGGCGGGCTCTATAGCAATCAGCCCCAGCATTTT.

This clonotype has more than one count but fewer than ten. The chain carries TRBV11-2 and TRBJ1-2, with a possible D match to TRBD1 (5 bases). CDR1 and CDR2 from the germline V gene are SGHAT and FQNNGV. This CDR3 comprises 14 residues. The V end was cut by 4 bases, the J end by 4 bases, with 13 bases between. The CDR3 here is CASSSDPGAYGYTF. CDR3 bases: TGTGCCAGCAGCTCCGACCCCGGGGCCTATGGCTACACCTTC. Filled out from reference TRBV11-2 and TRBJ1-2, the complete variable domain reads EAGVAQSPRYKIIEKRQSVAFWCNPISGHATLYWYQQILGQGPKLLIQFQNNGVVDDSQLPKDRFSAERLKGVDSTLKIQPAKLEDSAVYLCASSSDPGAYGYTFGSGTRLTVV.

The J gene is TRBJ1-2, the V gene TRBV6-5; a weak D match, TRBD1 (5 bases). The V end was cut by 0 bases, the J end by 3 bases, with 17 bases between. The CDR3 has 17 amino acids. Germline loops: CDR1 MNHEY, CDR2 SVGAGI. The CDR3 loop reads CASSYSATRGIHYGYTF. CDR3 DNA sequence: TGTGCCAGCAGTTACTCGGCGACCCGGGGGATTCACTATGGCTACACCTTC.